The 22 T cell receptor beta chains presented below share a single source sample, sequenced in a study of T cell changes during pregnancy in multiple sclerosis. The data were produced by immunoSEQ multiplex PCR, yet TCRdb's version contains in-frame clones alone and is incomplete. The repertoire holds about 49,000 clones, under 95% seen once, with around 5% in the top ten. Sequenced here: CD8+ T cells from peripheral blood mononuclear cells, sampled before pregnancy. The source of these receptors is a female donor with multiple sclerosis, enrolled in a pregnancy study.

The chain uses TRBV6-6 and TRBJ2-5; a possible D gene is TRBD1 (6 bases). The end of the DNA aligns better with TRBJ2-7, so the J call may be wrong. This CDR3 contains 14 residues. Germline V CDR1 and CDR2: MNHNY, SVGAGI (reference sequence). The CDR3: CASSYSGAGYEQYF. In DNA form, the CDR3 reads TGTGCCAGCAGTTACTCGGGGGCCGGCTACGAGCAGTACTTC.

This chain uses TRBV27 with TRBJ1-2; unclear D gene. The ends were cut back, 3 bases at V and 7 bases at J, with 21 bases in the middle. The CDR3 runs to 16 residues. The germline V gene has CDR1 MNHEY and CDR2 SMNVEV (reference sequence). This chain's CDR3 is CASSFRGFSPSGGYTF. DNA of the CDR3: TGTGCCAGCAGTTTTCGAGGGTTTTCCCCCTCGGGTGGCTACACCTTC.

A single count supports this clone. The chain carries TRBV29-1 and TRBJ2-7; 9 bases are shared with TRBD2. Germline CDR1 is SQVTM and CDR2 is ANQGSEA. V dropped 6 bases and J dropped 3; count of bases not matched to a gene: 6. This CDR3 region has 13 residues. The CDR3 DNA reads TGCAGCGTAGCGGGAGGTAGAGGCTACGAGCAGTACTTC. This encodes CSVAGGRGYEQYF.

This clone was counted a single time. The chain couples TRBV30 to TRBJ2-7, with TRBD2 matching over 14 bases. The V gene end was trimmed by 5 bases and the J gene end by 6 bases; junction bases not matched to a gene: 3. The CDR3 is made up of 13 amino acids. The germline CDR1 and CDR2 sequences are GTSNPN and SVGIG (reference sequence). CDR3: CAWDGLAGGEQYF. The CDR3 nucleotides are TGTGCCTGGGACGGACTAGCGGGAGGCGAGCAGTACTTC. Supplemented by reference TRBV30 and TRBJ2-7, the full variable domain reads SQTIHQWPATLVQPVGSPLSLECTVEGTSNPNLYWYRQAAGRGLQLLFYSVGIGQISSEVPQNLSASRPQDRQFILSSKKLLLSDSGFYLCAWDGLAGGEQYFGPGTRLTVT.

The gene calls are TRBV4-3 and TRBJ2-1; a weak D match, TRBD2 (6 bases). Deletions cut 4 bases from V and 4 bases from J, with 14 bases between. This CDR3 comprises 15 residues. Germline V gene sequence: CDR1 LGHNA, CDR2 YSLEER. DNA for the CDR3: TGCGCCAGCAGCCCCGGGACTCTCCCTTACAATGAGCAGTTCTTC. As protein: CASSPGTLPYNEQFF.

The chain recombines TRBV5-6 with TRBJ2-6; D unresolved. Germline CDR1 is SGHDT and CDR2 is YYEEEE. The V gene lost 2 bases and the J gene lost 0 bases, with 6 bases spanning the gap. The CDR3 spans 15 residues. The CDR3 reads CASSFLSSGANVLTF. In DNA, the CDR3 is TGTGCCAGCAGCTTTTTGAGCTCTGGGGCCAACGTCCTGACTTTC. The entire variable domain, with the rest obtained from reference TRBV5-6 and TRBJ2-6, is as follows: DAGVTQSPTHLIKTRGQQVTLRCSPKSGHDTVSWYQQALGQGPQFIFQYYEEEERQRGNFPDRFSGHQFPNYSSELNVNALLLGDSALYLCASSFLSSGANVLTFGAGSRLTVL.

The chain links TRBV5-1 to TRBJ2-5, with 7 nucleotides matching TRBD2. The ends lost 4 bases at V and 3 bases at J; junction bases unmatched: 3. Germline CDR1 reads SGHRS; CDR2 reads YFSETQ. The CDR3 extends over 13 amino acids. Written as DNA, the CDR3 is TGCGCCAGCAGCGACCTAGCGGAAGAGACCCAGTACTTC. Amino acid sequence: CASSDLAEETQYF. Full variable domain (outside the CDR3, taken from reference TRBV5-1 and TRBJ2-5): KAGVTQTPRYLIKTRGQQVTLSCSPISGHRSVSWYQQTPGQGLQFLFEYFSETQRNKGNFPGRFSGRQFSNSRSEMNVSTLELGDSALYLCASSDLAEETQYFGPGTRLLVL.

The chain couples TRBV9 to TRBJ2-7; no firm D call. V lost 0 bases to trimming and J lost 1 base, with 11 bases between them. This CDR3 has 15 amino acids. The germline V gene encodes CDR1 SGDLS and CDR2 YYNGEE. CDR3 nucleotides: TGTGCCAGCAGCGTAGATGTGGGCCTTTCCTACGAGCAGTACTTC. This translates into CASSVDVGLSYEQYF.

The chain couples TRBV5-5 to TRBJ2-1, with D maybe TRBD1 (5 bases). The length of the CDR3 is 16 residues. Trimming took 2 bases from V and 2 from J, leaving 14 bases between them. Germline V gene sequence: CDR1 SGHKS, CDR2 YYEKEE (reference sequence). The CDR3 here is CASSFGFRGTYNEQFF. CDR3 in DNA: TGTGCCAGCAGCTTCGGTTTTAGGGGTACCTACAATGAGCAGTTCTTC.

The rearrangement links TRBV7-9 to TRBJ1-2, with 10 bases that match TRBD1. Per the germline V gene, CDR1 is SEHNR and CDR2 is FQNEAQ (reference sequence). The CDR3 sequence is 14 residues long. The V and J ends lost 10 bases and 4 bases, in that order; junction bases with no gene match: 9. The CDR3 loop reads CATGDRGEGYGYTF. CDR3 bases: TGTGCCACGGGGGACAGGGGTGAGGGCTATGGCTACACCTTC. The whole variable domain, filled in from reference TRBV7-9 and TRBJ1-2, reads DTGVSQNPRHKITKRGQNVTFRCDPISEHNRLYWYRQTLGQGPEFLTYFQNEAQLEKSRLLSDRFSAERPKGSFSTLEIQRTEQGDSAMYLCATGDRGEGYGYTFGSGTRLTVV.

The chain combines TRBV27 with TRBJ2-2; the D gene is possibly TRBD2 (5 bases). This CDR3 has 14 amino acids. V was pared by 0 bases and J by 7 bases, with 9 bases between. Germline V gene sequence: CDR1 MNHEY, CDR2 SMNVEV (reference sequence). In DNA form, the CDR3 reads TGTGCCAGCAGTTTATCAACGGGGAACGGGGAGCTGTTTTTT. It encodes CASSLSTGNGELFF.

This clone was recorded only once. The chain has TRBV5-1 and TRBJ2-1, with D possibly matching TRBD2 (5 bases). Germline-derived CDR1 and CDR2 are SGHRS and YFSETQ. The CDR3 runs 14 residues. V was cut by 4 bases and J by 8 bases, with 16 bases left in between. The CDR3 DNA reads TGCGCCAGCAGCGCCAGCGGATCAATCCATGAGCAGTTCTTC. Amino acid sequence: CASSASGSIHEQFF.

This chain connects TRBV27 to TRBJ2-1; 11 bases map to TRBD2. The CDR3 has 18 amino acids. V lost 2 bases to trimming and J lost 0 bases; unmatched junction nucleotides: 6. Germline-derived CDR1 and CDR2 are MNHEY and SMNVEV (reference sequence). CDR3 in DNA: TGTGCCAGCAGTTTAGCGGGACTAGCGGATAACTCCTACAATGAGCAGTTCTTC. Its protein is CASSLAGLADNSYNEQFF.

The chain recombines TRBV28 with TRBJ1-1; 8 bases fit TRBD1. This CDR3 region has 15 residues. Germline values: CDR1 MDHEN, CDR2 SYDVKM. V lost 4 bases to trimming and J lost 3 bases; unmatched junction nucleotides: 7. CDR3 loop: CASSYRTGRYTEAFF. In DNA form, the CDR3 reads TGTGCCAGCAGTTACCGGACAGGGCGGTACACTGAAGCTTTCTTT.

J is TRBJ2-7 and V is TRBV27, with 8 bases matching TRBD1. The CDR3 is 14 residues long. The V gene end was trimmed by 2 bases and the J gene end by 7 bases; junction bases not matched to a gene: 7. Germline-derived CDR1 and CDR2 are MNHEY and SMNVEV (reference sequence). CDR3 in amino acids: CASSLTTGGWEQYF. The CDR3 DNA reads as TGTGCCAGCAGTTTAACTACAGGGGGTTGGGAGCAGTACTTC.

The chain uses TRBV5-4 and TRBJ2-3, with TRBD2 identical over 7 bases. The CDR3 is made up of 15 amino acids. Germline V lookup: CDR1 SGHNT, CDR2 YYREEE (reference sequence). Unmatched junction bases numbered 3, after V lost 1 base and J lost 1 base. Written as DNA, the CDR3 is TGTGCCAGCAGCTTGTGGGGGGGTGGCACAGATACGCAGTATTTT. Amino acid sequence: CASSLWGGGTDTQYF.

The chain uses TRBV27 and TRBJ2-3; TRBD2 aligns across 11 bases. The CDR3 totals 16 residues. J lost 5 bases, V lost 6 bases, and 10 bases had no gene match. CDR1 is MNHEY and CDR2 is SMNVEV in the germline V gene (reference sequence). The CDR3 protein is CASSGTSGSWRDTQYF. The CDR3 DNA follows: TGTGCCAGCAGCGGAACTAGCGGGAGTTGGCGAGATACGCAGTATTTT.

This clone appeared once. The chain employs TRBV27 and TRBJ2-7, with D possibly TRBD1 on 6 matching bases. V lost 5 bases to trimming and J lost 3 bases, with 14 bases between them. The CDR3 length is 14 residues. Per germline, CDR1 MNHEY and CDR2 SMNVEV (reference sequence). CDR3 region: CASSTGTSGYEQYF. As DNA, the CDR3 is TGTGCCAGCAGTACAGGGACGTCAGGCTACGAGCAGTACTTC.

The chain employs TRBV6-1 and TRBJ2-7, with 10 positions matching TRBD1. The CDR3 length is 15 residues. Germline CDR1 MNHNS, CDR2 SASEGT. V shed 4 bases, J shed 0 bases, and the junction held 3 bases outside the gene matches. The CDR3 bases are TGTGCCAGCAGTGTTCGGACAGGGGGCTCCTACGAGCAGTACTTC. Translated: CASSVRTGGSYEQYF.

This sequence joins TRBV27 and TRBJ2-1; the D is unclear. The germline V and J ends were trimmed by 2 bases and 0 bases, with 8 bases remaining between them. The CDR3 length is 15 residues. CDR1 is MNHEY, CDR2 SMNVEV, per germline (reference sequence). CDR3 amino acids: CASSLTRSSYNEQFF. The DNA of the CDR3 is TGTGCCAGCAGTTTAACGCGGAGCTCCTACAATGAGCAGTTCTTC.

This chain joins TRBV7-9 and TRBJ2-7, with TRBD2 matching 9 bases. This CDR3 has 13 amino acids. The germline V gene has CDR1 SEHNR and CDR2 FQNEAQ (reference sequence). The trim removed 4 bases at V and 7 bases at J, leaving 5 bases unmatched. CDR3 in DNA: TGTGCCAGCAGCTGGCGGGAGGGCGGGGAGCAGTACTTC. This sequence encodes CASSWREGGEQYF.

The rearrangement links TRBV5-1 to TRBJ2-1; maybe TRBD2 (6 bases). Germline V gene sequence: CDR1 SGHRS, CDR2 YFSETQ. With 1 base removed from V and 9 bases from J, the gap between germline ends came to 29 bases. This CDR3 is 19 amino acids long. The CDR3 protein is CASSLIRYAAEGPRFEQFF. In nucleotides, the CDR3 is TGCGCCAGCAGCTTGATACGATATGCTGCGGAGGGCCCCCGATTTGAGCAGTTCTTC. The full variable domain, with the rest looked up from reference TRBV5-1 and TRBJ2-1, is KAGVTQTPRYLIKTRGQQVTLSCSPISGHRSVSWYQQTPGQGLQFLFEYFSETQRNKGNFPGRFSGRQFSNSRSEMNVSTLELGDSALYLCASSLIRYAAEGPRFEQFFGPGTRLTVL.